These T cell receptor beta chains were read from a single sample in a study of blood T cell repertoires in COVID-19. Using immunoSEQ multiplex PCR, the repertoire was profiled, and TCRdb retains in-frame clones only, with some absent. The profile shows about 280,000 clones, roughly 85% of them singletons. The specimen sequenced was peripheral blood. The receptors shown here come from a man aged 50 to 60 with active or convalescent COVID-19. CDR3s include the opening cysteine and the closing phenylalanine or tryptophan. D genes are given only for firm matches. A clone size is listed for some rows: how often the clone was seen (once, few, many), or a class if it is expanded.

J gene | D gene | clone size | V gene | CDR3 DNA | CDR3 protein
TRBJ2-1 | TRBD2 | NA | TRBV3-1/TRBV3-2 | TGTGCCAGCTCCTCTCCCGGGACTAGCTCCTACAATGAGCAGTTCTTC | CASSSPGTSSYNEQFF
TRBJ1-5 | NA | NA | TRBV6-2/TRBV6-3 | TGTGCCAGCAGTCAGGTGGTAGGAGGGGTTCGGTATAGCAATCAGCCCCAGCATTTT | CASSQVVGGVRYSNQPQHF
TRBJ2-3 | NA | NA | TRBV12-5 | TGTGCTAGTGGTTTGGTACTCGGGGGAGTCACAGATACGCAGTATTTT | CASGLVLGGVTDTQYF
TRBJ2-7 | TRBD1 | few | TRBV10-1 | TGCGCCAGCAGTCACTGGGACAGGGCCGAGAATAGCGAGCAGTACTTC | CASSHWDRAENSEQYF
TRBJ1-2 | TRBD1 | NA | TRBV27 | TGTGCCAGCAGTATACGACAGGGGTTAACTCAAGGCTACACCTTC | CASSIRQGLTQGYTF
TRBJ2-3 | TRBD2 | NA | TRBV19 | TGTGCCAGTAGTATCCTAGCGGGGCCCGCGGGGACGCAGTATTTT | CASSILAGPAGTQYF
TRBJ2-1 | NA | NA | TRBV19 | TGTGCCAGTAGTATGATGGCGGGCATCTCCTACAATGAGCAGTTCTTC | CASSMMAGISYNEQFF
TRBJ2-1 | TRBD2 | NA | TRBV5-1 | TGCGCCAGCAGCGACCCGGGACTAGCTTCCAGCTCCTACAATGAGCAGTTCTTC | CASSDPGLASSSYNEQFF
TRBJ1-2 | NA | once | TRBV3-1/TRBV3-2 | TGTGCCAGCAGCCAAGAACAGGGCTATGGCTACACCTTC | CASSQEQGYGYTF
TRBJ2-2 | NA | once | TRBV29-1 | TGCAGCGTTGAAGAATCTGTCGGGGAGCTGTTTTTT | CSVEESVGELFF
TRBJ1-5 | TRBD1 | NA | TRBV18 | TGTGCCAGCTCACCGGACAGGGTAGGCCAGCCCCAGCATTTT | CASSPDRVGQPQHF
TRBJ1-3 | TRBD1 | once | TRBV28 | TGTGCCAGCAGTTTGACAGGGGCGATCCTAAACACCATATATTTT | CASSLTGAILNTIYF
TRBJ2-7 | NA | NA | TRBV4-1 | TGCGCCAGCAGCCAACTACTTAGCGAAACCACCTACGAGCAGTACTTC | CASSQLLSETTYEQYF
TRBJ2-1 | TRBD1 | few | TRBV7-8 | TGTGCCAGCAGCACCCAGACAGGGGGCAATGAGCAGTTCTTC | CASSTQTGGNEQFF
TRBJ2-7 | TRBD2 | NA | TRBV6-5 | TGTGCCAGCAGTTACTCGAGAACTAGCGGATCCTACGAGCAGTACTTC | CASSYSRTSGSYEQYF
TRBJ2-1 | NA | once | TRBV7-3 | TGTGCCAGCAGCTCTTGGGGGCGGAGAATCAGCTCCTACAATGAGCAGTTCTTC | CASSSWGRRISSYNEQFF